This is a list of T cell receptor beta chains from one sample in a study of blood T cell repertoires in COVID-19. Produced via immunoSEQ multiplex PCR; TCRdb's table is partial and in-frame only. The sample carries some 150,000 clones, roughly 90% recorded once. Sequences were obtained from peripheral blood. The receptors stem from a woman in her forties or fifties with acute or convalescent COVID-19. Each CDR3 is given with its conserved first and last residue. Fields, in order: V gene, clone size, J gene, D gene, CDR3 protein, CDR3 DNA. D genes are given only for firm matches. Rows may omit the clone size; those that give it use once, few, many or a size class.

TRBV6-1,-,TRBJ2-7,-,CASSYAYEQYF,TGTGCCAGCAGCTACGCGTACGAGCAGTACTTC
TRBV6-6,-,TRBJ2-1,TRBD2,CASRETSGRFQFF,TGTGCCAGCAGGGAGACTAGCGGGAGGTTTCAGTTCTTC
TRBV7-3,-,TRBJ1-1,-,CASSLIRDSNTEAFF,TGTGCCAGCAGCTTAATTCGGGATTCGAACACTGAAGCTTTCTTT
TRBV3-1/TRBV3-2,once,TRBJ2-5,TRBD2,CASSPRVSGGAGETQYF,TGTGCCAGCAGCCCACGGGTTAGCGGGGGGGCAGGAGAGACCCAGTACTTC
TRBV29-1,-,TRBJ1-4,-,CSVSPGLTNEKLFF,TGCAGCGTTAGCCCGGGACTAACTAATGAAAAACTGTTTTTT
TRBV3-1/TRBV3-2,once,TRBJ2-7,TRBD1,CASSQAGESGTGDYEQYF,TGTGCCAGCAGCCAAGCTGGGGAATCCGGGACAGGGGACTACGAGCAGTACTTC
TRBV18,-,TRBJ1-2,TRBD1,CASSPGQGAYGYTF,TGTGCCAGCTCTCCGGGACAGGGGGCGTATGGCTACACCTTC
TRBV6-2/TRBV6-3,-,TRBJ1-1,-,CASSRGNTEAFF,TGTGCCAGCAGTAGAGGGAACACTGAAGCTTTCTTT
TRBV19,once,TRBJ2-3,-,CASSIAPRQSTDTQYF,TGTGCCAGTAGTATCGCCCCTCGACAGAGCACAGATACGCAGTATTTT
TRBV10-1,-,TRBJ2-1,-,CASSDGTSPFPDEQFF,TGCGCCAGCAGTGACGGGACTTCACCCTTTCCCGATGAGCAGTTCTTC
TRBV29-1,-,TRBJ2-1,TRBD2,CSVEGLAGVRGEQFF,TGCAGCGTTGAAGGTCTAGCGGGAGTACGGGGTGAGCAGTTCTTC
TRBV11-2,-,TRBJ1-4,-,CASSLDGEINEKLFF,TGTGCCAGCAGCTTAGATGGGGAGATTAATGAAAAACTGTTTTTT
TRBV7-9,-,TRBJ1-2,-,CASSLSPYAGYTF,TGTGCCAGCAGCTTATCCCCATACGCGGGCTACACCTTC
TRBV7-8,-,TRBJ2-5,TRBD2,CASSPRGREGETQYF,TGTGCCAGCAGCCCGCGAGGGCGGGAGGGAGAGACCCAGTACTTC
TRBV7-6,few,TRBJ2-3,TRBD2,CASSPIGFTSGGDTQYF,TGTGCCAGCAGCCCGATAGGATTCACTAGCGGGGGGGATACGCAGTATTTT
TRBV24-1,-,TRBJ2-3,-,CATSGTGTDTQYF,TGTGCCACCAGTGGAACAGGAACAGATACGCAGTATTTT